Given below is one TCR beta chain in context. The data were obtained in a study of shared T cell receptors in the human thymus. Sequencing used immunoSEQ multiplex PCR; TCRdb keeps in-frame clones, though not all of them. The table has under 850,000 clones, approximately 88% seen once. This CDR3 is 16 amino acids long. V dropped 3 bases and J dropped 1 base, with 17 bases sitting between them. The germline V gene encodes CDR1 SGHRS and CDR2 YFSETQ. These data were likewise used in another study, on human thymus T cells. As that study records: Having surgery to correct congenital heart defects, healthy Finnish infants acted as the donors. Resections removed during corrective heart surgery provided the thymus tissue used. V and J gene usage appeared biased in thymic and blood repertoires. Thymic repertoires from unrelated individuals overlapped highly, related research reported.

This receptor was identified in a boy younger than two with a congenital heart defect. Sequenced material: thymocytes. The chain links TRBV5-1 to TRBJ2-7; weak D call: TRBD2 (6 bases). CDR3 nucleotide sequence: TGCGCCAGCAGCTCGCCCGTTCGGGAGATTTCCTACGAGCAGTACTTC. Protein product: CASSSPVREISYEQYF.